This T cell receptor (beta chain) was found in a study of T cells after yellow fever vaccination. Overall study findings and caveats: Weaker overall, the secondary response nonetheless peaked faster (day 5 versus 15).

Generation of TCR cDNA used 5'RACE template switching (which added a universal primer site and UMIs). TCRdb re-called the 5' RACE reads with MiXCR, one entry per CDR3 protein. The profile covers about 58,000 distinct CDR3 sequences, with 5.7% appearing a single time and 30% to 35% taken by the ten largest. This clonotype has ten or more counts. A read error may account for a junction end that differs from germline. CDR1 and CDR2 (germline): MNHNY, SVGAGI (reference sequence). The CDR3 contains 15 residues. The J gene is TRBJ1-5, the V gene TRBV6-6, with 7 bases aligning to TRBD1. The TCR was taken from a young man who received the YFV17D yellow fever vaccine. The sample in question was PBMCs, either bulk or a sorted T-cell subset (CD4+, CD8+, memory, or dextramer-sorted; not recorded which), obtained on the day of the yellow fever booster vaccination. CDR3 DNA: TGTGCCAGCAGCCTCGACAGGGATAGCATTCAGCCCCAGCATTTT. Translating it yields CASSLDRDSIQPQHF.